The present entry profiles one TCR beta chain with its context. Per germline, CDR1 SEHNR and CDR2 FQNEAQ (reference sequence). Trimming removed 7 bases at V and 4 bases at J, with 14 bases between. CDR3 length: 13 residues. The data derive from a study of T-cell reconstitution after alpha-beta-depleted transplantation in children. Unique molecular identifiers were incorporated into the prepared TCRbeta library. One entry per CDR3 protein results from TCRdb running MiXCR on the PCR reads. In the table there are 450,000 to 600,000 distinct CDR3 sequences, 18% of which are singletons. V and J are TRBV7-9 and TRBJ2-7; D is perhaps TRBD2 (6 bases). The sample here was PBMCs from the stem cell graft donor, taken from the stem cell graft. This sequence was found in a human donor who donated a stem cell graft to a child with acute lymphoblastic leukemia. The CDR3 nucleotides read TGTGCCAGCACCCTGCGGGGACGGTACGAGCAGTACTTC. Amino acid sequence: CASTLRGRYEQYF.